The 16 T cell receptor beta chains listed next were all sequenced from one sample in a study of blood T cell repertoires in COVID-19. Data came from immunoSEQ multiplex PCR; TCRdb stores just in-frame clones and leaves some out. The sample lists over 130,000 clones; roughly 85% were seen once. The source material was PBMCs or T cells enriched from blood (not recorded which). Receptor source: a woman aged 45-65 years who had recovered from COVID-19.

This clone was detected only a few times. The V gene is TRBV3-1 (or the pseudogene TRBV3-2), the J gene TRBJ2-7; TRBD2 is a possible D gene (5 bases). The CDR3 extends over 13 amino acids. V was shortened by 3 bases and J by 6 bases, with 12 bases between the two germline ends. Germline CDR1 and CDR2: LGHDT and YNNKEL (reference sequence). CDR3 sequence: CASSQTASLEQYF. DNA of the CDR3: TGTGCCAGCAGCCAGACGGCTAGCCTCGAGCAGTACTTC.

The chain recombines TRBV4-1 with TRBJ2-5; 8 nucleotides match TRBD2. Losses at the gene ends were 0 bases for V and 4 bases for J; bases not matched to a gene: 7. The CDR3 spans 16 residues. Germline V lookup: CDR1 MGHRA, CDR2 YSYEKL. The CDR3 is CASSQEGLGPGETQYF. The DNA of the CDR3 is TGCGCCAGCAGCCAAGAGGGACTAGGGCCAGGAGAGACCCAGTACTTC.

This clone has more than one count but fewer than ten. The rearrangement uses TRBV6-6 and TRBJ2-7; 11 nucleotides line up with TRBD2. J was trimmed by 6 bases and V by 5 bases; bases with no gene match: 15. The CDR3 has 17 amino acids. Germline CDR1 MNHNY, CDR2 SVGAGI (reference sequence). CDR3 amino acids: CASSPDPFSGRGVEQYF. The DNA of the CDR3 is TGTGCCAGCAGTCCCGACCCTTTTAGCGGGAGGGGCGTCGAGCAGTACTTC.

This clone was recorded a few times. V usage is TRBV7-3 and J usage is TRBJ2-5, with 14 bases fitting TRBD2. This CDR3 has 16 residues. Unmatched junction bases numbered 7, after V lost 5 bases and J lost 5 bases. Per germline, CDR1 SGHTA and CDR2 FQGTGA. In DNA, the CDR3 is TGTGCCAGCAGCCTCGGACTAGCGGGAGGCAGGGAGACCCAGTACTTC. Translation gives CASSLGLAGGRETQYF.

V gene TRBV27 combines with J gene TRBJ1-2, with D possibly matching TRBD1 (5 bases). The CDR3 extends over 13 amino acids. Trimming shortened V by 2 bases and J by 3 bases, and 7 bases separated the two germline ends. Germline assignment: CDR1 MNHEY and CDR2 SMNVEV (reference sequence). The CDR3 here is CASSLRQHYGYTF. In nucleotides, the CDR3 is TGTGCCAGCAGTTTAAGACAGCACTATGGCTACACCTTC.

This clone came up once. J is TRBJ2-3 and V is TRBV7-8; a possible D gene is TRBD2 (6 bases). Germline V gene lookup returns CDR1 SGHVS and CDR2 FQNEAQ. Trimming took off 5 bases at V and 4 bases at J, with 16 bases between the two ends. The CDR3 totals 15 residues. The DNA for the CDR3 is TGTGCCAGCAGCCTCGGGGTCAGGGAGGCAGATACGCAGTATTTT. Translated: CASSLGVREADTQYF.

The gene calls are TRBV9 and TRBJ2-3, with no clear D. Trimming cost V 2 bases and J 0 bases, with 13 bases left between them. The CDR3 has 16 residues. Germline V gene sequence: CDR1 SGDLS, CDR2 YYNGEE. For the CDR3, the DNA is TGTGCCAGCAGCGTGTTAGTCGGTTTTAGCACAGATACGCAGTATTTT. Its protein product is CASSVLVGFSTDTQYF.

CDR3 coding DNA: TGTGCCAGCAGCCGGGACCCAGCGGGGAGCGAGCAGTACTTC. Protein: CASSRDPAGSEQYF. The V gene is TRBV5-4, the J gene TRBJ2-7; 7 bases agree with TRBD2. The CDR3 sequence is 14 residues long. Germline CDR1 is SGHNT and CDR2 is YYREEE (reference sequence). V lost 4 bases, J lost 6 bases, and 10 bases stayed unmatched.

The CDR3 DNA is TGTGCCACCAGTGATTTGTTAGGGGTCGAGCAGTACTTC. Encoded protein: CATSDLLGVEQYF. The chain uses TRBV24-1 and TRBJ2-7, with a weak D call TRBD1 (5 bases). There are 13 residues in the CDR3. Trimming took off 0 bases at V and 6 bases at J, with 8 bases between the two ends. Germline V CDR1 and CDR2: KGHDR, SFDVKD.

This clone was counted a few times. The rearrangement links TRBV11-2 to TRBJ2-2, with 10 bases identical to TRBD2. Germline V gene lookup returns CDR1 SGHAT and CDR2 FQNNGV. V lost 8 bases to trimming and J lost 2 bases; unmatched junction nucleotides: 11. This CDR3 is built from 17 residues. The CDR3 region has the DNA TGTGCCAGCTTCCAGGCTAGCGGGAGCGTAAACACCGGGGAGCTGTTTTTT. Protein: CASFQASGSVNTGELFF.

The chain links TRBV30 to TRBJ2-7, with 7 bases lining up with TRBD2. From germline, CDR1 is GTSNPN and CDR2 SVGIG (reference sequence). Germline trimming cut 4 bases from V and 7 bases from J; bases unmatched to any gene: 13. The CDR3 has 14 amino acids. CDR3 DNA: TGTGCCTGGACTATCGGTCTAGCGGCGGGTGAGCAGTACTTC. This translates into CAWTIGLAAGEQYF.

This clone was seen only a few times. The chain combines TRBV9 with TRBJ1-1, with D perhaps matching TRBD1 (6 bases). Trimming left V 4 bases short and J 1 base short, with 11 bases between. This CDR3 has 14 amino acids. Germline-derived CDR1 and CDR2 are SGDLS and YYNGEE. CDR3 DNA: TGTGCCAGCAGCCCCTGGGGACAGAACACTGAAGCTTTCTTT. Its protein product is CASSPWGQNTEAFF.

This clone was seen more than once but under ten times. V usage is TRBV3-1 (or the pseudogene TRBV3-2) and J usage is TRBJ1-6; D uncertain. The V and J ends lost 3 bases and 7 bases respectively, with 4 bases between them. CDR3 length equals 12 residues. Germline V gives CDR1 LGHDT, CDR2 YNNKEL (reference sequence). The CDR3 reads CASSQQNSPLHF. The CDR3 nucleotides are TGTGCCAGCAGCCAGCAGAATTCACCCCTCCACTTT.

The sample holds a few counts of this clone. This rearrangement joins TRBV20-1 to TRBJ1-1, with D maybe TRBD1 (6 bases). V dropped 3 bases and J dropped 6 bases, with 14 bases sitting between them. The CDR3 runs 13 residues. Germline V gene sequence: CDR1 DFQATT, CDR2 SNEGSKA (reference sequence). The CDR3 loop is CSASRQARSEAFF. The DNA of the CDR3 is TGCAGTGCTAGTCGACAGGCTCGCTCTGAAGCTTTCTTT.

The DNA of the CDR3 is TGTGCCAGCAGTTCACTGTCGAGGACAGGGAGAAACACCATATATTTT. This translates into CASSSLSRTGRNTIYF. V and J are TRBV6-5 and TRBJ1-3; 8 nucleotides agree with TRBD1. Unmatched junction bases numbered 10, after V lost 4 bases and J lost 5 bases. The CDR3 is 16 amino acids. Germline-derived CDR1 and CDR2 are MNHEY and SVGAGI.

J is TRBJ2-1 and V is TRBV16; 7 bases map to TRBD2. Losses at the gene ends were 4 bases for V and 0 bases for J; bases not matched to a gene: 9. This CDR3 has 17 residues. CDR1 and CDR2 from the germline V gene are KGHSY and FQNENV. Here the CDR3 DNA reads TGTGCCAGCAGCCCTACGTGGTGGGGGGGCTCCTACAATGAGCAGTTCTTC. Translating gives CASSPTWWGGSYNEQFF.